This T cell receptor (beta chain) was sequenced during a study of OX40 agonist ivuxolimab in advanced cancers. Overall study: Clinicians treated patients with ivuxolimab, an agonistic anti-OX40 (CD134) antibody. A history of anti-PD-1, anti-PD-L1 or anti-CTLA-4 therapy was acceptable, and over 35% had some.

Concerning this clone: The antigen remains undetermined.

This CDR3 region has 14 residues. The V end was cut by 2 bases, the J end by 2 bases, with 11 bases between. From germline, CDR1 is SGHRS and CDR2 YFSETQ. This table comes from immunoSEQ multiplex PCR, and its TCRdb copy is limited to in-frame clones, with some not included. Of 55,000 to 60,000 clones listed, about 87% were seen once; the top ten hold more than 3%. The study, taken as a whole, reports: At 0.1 to 3.0 mg/kg and by week 6, CD4+ and CD8+ T cells in the blood had expanded clonally.

The sample consisted of CD4+ or CD8+ T cells sorted from blood, taken in a trial of the OX40 agonist ivuxolimab. The clonotype was recovered from an adult with an advanced solid tumor such as melanoma, head and neck, liver or kidney cancer. The chain has TRBV5-1 and TRBJ2-7; D not certain. The CDR3 protein is CASSFPSQPYEQYF. The DNA for the CDR3 is TGCGCCAGCAGCTTTCCCAGCCAACCCTACGAGCAGTACTTC.